This T cell receptor (beta chain) was retrieved from a study of shared clonotypes between healthy human individuals. Across the study: Aged 18 to 49, the donors were two women and a few men. Each donor had three CD4 naive, three CD4 memory, two CD8 naive and one CD8 memory plate.

Concerning this clone itself: Antigen unknown.

The DNA input per sorted-subset replicate PCR was roughly 0.2 ug, corresponding to around 30,000 T cell genomes. Using immunoSEQ multiplex PCR, the repertoire was profiled, and TCRdb retains in-frame clones only, with some absent. The data show about 700,000 clones, about 91% seen once. The study, taken as a whole, reports: Some naive CD4 clonotypes, about 5.5%, turned up in common across a few donors.

The naive CD8 population came from CD45RO-negative cells selected for CCR7, without terminally differentiated effector memory CD45RA+ cells. There are 13 residues in the CDR3. The germline V gene has CDR1 MNHEY and CDR2 SVGAGI. V shed 8 bases and J 6 bases; nucleotides not matched to a gene: 9. Material for sequencing was naive CD8+ T cells sorted from blood. The rearrangement uses TRBV6-5 and TRBJ2-7; TRBD2 matches at 8 bases. The source is a man in his thirties or forties in good health. The CDR3 is CASGFSGSIEQYF. As DNA, the CDR3 is TGTGCCAGCGGCTTCAGCGGGAGCATCGAGCAGTACTTC.